The subject of this entry is one T cell receptor (beta chain). This CDR3 is also generated by other DNA sequences in the sample. This entry comes from a study of shared clonotypes between healthy human individuals. CDR3 length equals 12 residues. Deletions cut 1 base from V and 3 bases from J, with 1 base between. Germline loops: CDR1 SEHNR, CDR2 FQNEAQ (reference sequence). About 100 million PBMCs supplied genomic DNA for unsorted samples. An even split of each subset's genomic DNA across several immunoSEQ plates was performed. TCRdb's table, derived via immunoSEQ multiplex PCR, lists solely in-frame clones and lacks some. Of hundreds of thousands of clones listed, 70% to 80% were seen once; the top ten hold 12%.

The TCR comes from a woman aged 40 to 50 in good health. Some clones in this sample may be carry-over from other donors' samples. The chain links TRBV7-9 to TRBJ2-1; the D is unclear. Sample: PBMCs. The CDR3 is CASSLGYNEQFF. The CDR3 bases are TGTGCCAGCAGCTTAGGCTACAATGAGCAGTTCTTC.